Following are 11 T cell receptor beta chains from one sample sequenced in a study (dated by TCRdb to between 2021 and 2024). Library prep was done by the immunoSEQ multiplex PCR assay. Sourced from immuneACCESS, this table was stored by TCRdb with only in-frame sequences that have V and J called. A share of the clones is absent; for the studies checked, an unresolved V gene accounts for under half, and the remainder has no known explanation. The sample table shows some 70,000 clones, and over 85% are seen once. The ten largest clones add up to less than 4.5% of the sample. Sequencing was done on a sample of PBMCs. These receptors were taken from a man aged 35-49 years with rheumatoid arthritis.

This sequence joins TRBV11-2 and TRBJ1-4; 7 positions match TRBD1. V lost 1 base to trimming and J lost 1 base; unmatched junction nucleotides: 6. This CDR3 spans 17 amino acids. Per the germline V gene, CDR1 is SGHAT and CDR2 is FQNNGV. The CDR3 region is CASSLVRSGGTNEKLFF. The CDR3 DNA follows: TGTGCCAGCAGCTTAGTTCGGTCAGGGGGAACTAATGAAAAACTGTTTTTT.

The chain uses TRBV5-4 and TRBJ2-5; D not certain. The CDR3 covers 16 residues. V was shortened by 0 bases and J by 2 bases, with 14 bases between the two germline ends. CDR1 is SGHNT, CDR2 YYREEE, per germline (reference sequence). The CDR3 loop is CASSLGTDIRQETQYF. The CDR3, as DNA: TGTGCCAGCAGCTTGGGGACCGACATAAGACAAGAGACCCAGTACTTC.

This clone was seen a handful of times. The chain employs TRBV19 and TRBJ1-2; 8 bases line up with TRBD1. Losses at the gene ends were 5 bases for V and 3 bases for J; bases not matched to a gene: 5. The CDR3 spans 14 residues. Germline-derived CDR1 and CDR2 are LNHDA and SQIVND (reference sequence). The CDR3 reads CASSLQTGDYGYTF. The CDR3 nucleotides read TGTGCCAGTAGTCTGCAGACAGGGGACTATGGCTACACCTTC.

The chain couples TRBV6-5 to TRBJ2-7; D is ambiguous. Trimming pared 9 bases from V and 5 bases from J, leaving 14 bases between. From germline, CDR1 is MNHEY and CDR2 SVGAGI. The CDR3 is 12 amino acids. This CDR3 reads CASLGLSHEQYF. The CDR3 DNA reads as TGTGCCAGTCTAGGGCTCTCGCACGAGCAGTACTTC.

This chain uses TRBV5-6 with TRBJ2-7, with TRBD2 identical over 9 bases. Germline CDR1 and CDR2: SGHDT and YYEEEE. V was pared by 5 bases and J by 2 bases, with 8 bases of the junction left unmatched. The CDR3 is 15 residues long. The CDR3 DNA sequence: TGTGCCAGCAGACTGGGACTAGCCCTCCCCTACGAGCAGTACTTC. It yields the protein CASRLGLALPYEQYF. Full variable domain (remainder filled in from reference TRBV5-6 and TRBJ2-7): DAGVTQSPTHLIKTRGQQVTLRCSPKSGHDTVSWYQQALGQGPQFIFQYYEEEERQRGNFPDRFSGHQFPNYSSELNVNALLLGDSALYLCASRLGLALPYEQYFGPGTRLTVT.

CDR3 coding DNA: TGTGCCAGCAGAGCGCCGGGACTACAGGCGAACACCGGGGAGCTGTTTTTT. It yields the protein CASRAPGLQANTGELFF. This chain joins TRBV2 and TRBJ2-2; 7 bases map to TRBD2. J lost 0 bases, V lost 6 bases, and 10 bases had no gene match. CDR3 length: 17 residues. The V gene's germline CDR1 is SNHLY and CDR2 FYNNEI.

The rearrangement joins TRBV6-5 to TRBJ1-4, with D possibly matching TRBD1 (5 bases). The CDR3 runs to 15 residues. Germline assignment: CDR1 MNHEY and CDR2 SVGAGI. Trimming cost V 3 bases and J 11 bases, with 19 bases left between them. CDR3: CASSYTWAGSGKLFF. CDR3 DNA: TGTGCCAGCAGTTATACGTGGGCAGGGAGCGGGAAACTGTTTTTT.

V usage is TRBV4-3 and J usage is TRBJ2-7; the D gene is possibly TRBD1 (6 bases). CDR3 length equals 16 residues. V was clipped by 0 bases and J by 3 bases, with 15 bases between them. In germline, CDR1 is LGHNA, CDR2 YSLEER. The DNA of the CDR3 is TGCGCCAGCAGCCAAGAGGGGACAACAGGGCTCTACGAGCAGTACTTC. Protein product: CASSQEGTTGLYEQYF.

The J gene is TRBJ1-3, the V gene TRBV6-6, with a weak D call TRBD1 (6 bases). This CDR3 comprises 14 residues. V shed 6 bases and J shed 3 bases, with 12 bases lying between them. Germline CDR1 MNHNY, CDR2 SVGAGI (reference sequence). The CDR3: CASRRGEFGNTIYF. CDR3 in DNA: TGTGCCAGCAGGAGGGGGGAATTTGGAAACACCATATATTTT.

This clone has just one count. The chain links TRBV19 to TRBJ2-7; the match to TRBD2 covers 11 bases. Trimming took 3 bases from V and 5 from J; bases not matched to a gene: 3. The V gene's germline CDR1 is LNHDA and CDR2 SQIVND (reference sequence). The CDR3 runs to 14 residues. CDR3 in amino acids: CASSILAGGDEQYF. The CDR3 bases are TGTGCCAGTAGTATTCTAGCGGGAGGCGACGAGCAGTACTTC. Complete variable domain (other parts from reference TRBV19 and TRBJ2-7): DGGITQSPKYLFRKEGQNVTLSCEQNLNHDAMYWYRQDPGQGLRLIYYSQIVNDFQKGDIAEGYSVSREKKESFPLTVTSAQKNPTAFYLCASSILAGGDEQYFGPGTRLTVT.

This rearrangement joins TRBV6-4 to TRBJ2-1, with 7 bases matching TRBD1. V trimming: 1 base; J trimming: 7 bases; junction bases outside the gene matches: 7. The CDR3 covers 15 residues. In germline, CDR1 is MRHNA, CDR2 SNTAGT. The CDR3 is CASSDWTGPRNEQFF. The CDR3 DNA follows: TGTGCCAGCAGTGACTGGACAGGCCCTCGGAATGAGCAGTTCTTC.